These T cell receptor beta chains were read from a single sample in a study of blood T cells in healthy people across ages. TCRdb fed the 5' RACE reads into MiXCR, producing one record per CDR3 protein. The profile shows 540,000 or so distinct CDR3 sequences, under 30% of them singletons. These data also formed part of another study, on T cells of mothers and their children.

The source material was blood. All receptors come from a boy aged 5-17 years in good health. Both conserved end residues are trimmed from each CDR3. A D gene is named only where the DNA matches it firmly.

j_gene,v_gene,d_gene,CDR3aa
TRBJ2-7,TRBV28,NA,ASSLGGARPYEQY
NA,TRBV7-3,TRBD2,ASSLTAGGSDEQF
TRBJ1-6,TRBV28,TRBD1,ASSLVGQGRNSPLH
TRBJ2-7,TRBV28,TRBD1,ASSSPASGTVGEQY
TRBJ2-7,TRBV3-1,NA,ASSWQKDYEQY
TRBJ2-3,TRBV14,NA,ASSQLGRGVDTQY
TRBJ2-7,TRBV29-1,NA,GVVGATYEQY
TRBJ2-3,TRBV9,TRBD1,ASSVEGQGVSLQY
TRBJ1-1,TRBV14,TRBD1,ASRPGQGGPEAF
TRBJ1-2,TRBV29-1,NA,STETDKLPYGYT
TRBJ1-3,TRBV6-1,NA,ASSEGAGDPGNTIY
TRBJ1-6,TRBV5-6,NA,ASSLGRADSPLH